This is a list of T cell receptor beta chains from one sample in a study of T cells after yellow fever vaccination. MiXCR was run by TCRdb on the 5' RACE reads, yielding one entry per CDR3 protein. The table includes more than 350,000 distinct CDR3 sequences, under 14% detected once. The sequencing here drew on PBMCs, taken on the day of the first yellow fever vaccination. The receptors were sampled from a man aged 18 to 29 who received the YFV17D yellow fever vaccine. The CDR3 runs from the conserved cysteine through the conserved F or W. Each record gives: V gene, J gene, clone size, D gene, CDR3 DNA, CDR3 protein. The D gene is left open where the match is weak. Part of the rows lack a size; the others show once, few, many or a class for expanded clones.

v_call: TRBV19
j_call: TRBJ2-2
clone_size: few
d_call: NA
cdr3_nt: TGTGCCAGTAGTATAACGAACACCGGGGAGCTGTTTTTT
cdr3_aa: CASSITNTGELFF

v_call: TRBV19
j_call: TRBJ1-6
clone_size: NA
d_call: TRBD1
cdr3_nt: TGTGCCACCAGGACAGGTTATAATTCACCCCTCCACTTT
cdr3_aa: CATRTGYNSPLHF

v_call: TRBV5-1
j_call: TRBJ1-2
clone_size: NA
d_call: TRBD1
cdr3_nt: TGCGCCAGCAACCAGGGGGGTACCTATGGCTACACCTTC
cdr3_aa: CASNQGGTYGYTF

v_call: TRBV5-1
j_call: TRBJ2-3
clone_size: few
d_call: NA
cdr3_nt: TGCGCCAGCAGCTTGGCGTCAGGGGAGAAGCATACGCAGTATTTT
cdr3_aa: CASSLASGEKHTQYF

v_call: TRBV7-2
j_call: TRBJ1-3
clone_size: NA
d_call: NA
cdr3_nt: TGTGCCAGCAGCTTAGTGGCCAGGGAATATGGAAACACCATATATTTT
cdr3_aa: CASSLVAREYGNTIYF

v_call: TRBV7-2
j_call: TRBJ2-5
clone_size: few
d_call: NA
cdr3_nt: TGTGCCAGCAGCTCCTCAGGGTTACAAGAGACCCAGTACTTC
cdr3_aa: CASSSSGLQETQYF

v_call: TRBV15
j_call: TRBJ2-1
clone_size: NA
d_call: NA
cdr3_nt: TGTGCCACCAGCAGAGCGTACAATGAGCAGTTCTTC
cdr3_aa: CATSRAYNEQFF

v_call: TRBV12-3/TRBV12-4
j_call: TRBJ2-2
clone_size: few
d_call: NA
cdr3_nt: TGTGCCAGCAGTTTACTGTACGGGACCGGGGAGCTGTTTTTT
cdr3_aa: CASSLLYGTGELFF

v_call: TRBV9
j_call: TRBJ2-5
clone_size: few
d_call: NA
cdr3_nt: TGTGCCAGCAGCGTAGGCGACTGGCACCAAGAGACCCAGTACTTC
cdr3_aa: CASSVGDWHQETQYF

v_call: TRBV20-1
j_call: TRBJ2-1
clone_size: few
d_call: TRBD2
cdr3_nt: TGCAGTGCTAGAGTCCTTCTAGCGGGGGTGCACAATGAGCAGTTCTTC
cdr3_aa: CSARVLLAGVHNEQFF

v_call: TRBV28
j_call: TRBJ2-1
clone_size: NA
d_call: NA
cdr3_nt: TGTGCCAGCACCCAGGGGGGATCCTACAATGAGCAGTTCTTC
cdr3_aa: CASTQGGSYNEQFF

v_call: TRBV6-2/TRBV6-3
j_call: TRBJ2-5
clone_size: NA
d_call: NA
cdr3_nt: TGTGCCACCCTAGACGGGCAAGAGACCCAGTACTTC
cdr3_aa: CATLDGQETQYF

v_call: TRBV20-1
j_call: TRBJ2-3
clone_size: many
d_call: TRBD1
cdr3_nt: TGCAGTGCTAGGACAGGGGTGACAGATACGCAGTATTTT
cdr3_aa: CSARTGVTDTQYF

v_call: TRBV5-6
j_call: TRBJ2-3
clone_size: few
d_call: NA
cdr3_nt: TGTGCCAGCAGCTTGGCACGCCTCTTAGGCACAGATACGCAGTATTTT
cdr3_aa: CASSLARLLGTDTQYF

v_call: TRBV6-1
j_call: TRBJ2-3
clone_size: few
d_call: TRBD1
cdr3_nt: TGTGCCAGCAGGCTGGACAGGGCAAAAGATACGCAGTATTTT
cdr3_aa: CASRLDRAKDTQYF